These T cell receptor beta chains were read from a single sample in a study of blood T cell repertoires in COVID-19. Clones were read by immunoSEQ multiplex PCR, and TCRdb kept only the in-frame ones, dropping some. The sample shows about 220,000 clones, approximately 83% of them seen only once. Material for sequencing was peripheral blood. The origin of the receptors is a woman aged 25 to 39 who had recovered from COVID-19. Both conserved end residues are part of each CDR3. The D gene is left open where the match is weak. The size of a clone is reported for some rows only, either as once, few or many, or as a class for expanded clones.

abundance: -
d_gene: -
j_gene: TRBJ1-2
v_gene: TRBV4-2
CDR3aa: CASSSGTTNYGYTF
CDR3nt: TGTGCCAGCAGCTCAGGGACAACCAACTATGGCTACACCTTC

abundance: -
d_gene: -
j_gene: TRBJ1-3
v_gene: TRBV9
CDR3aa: CASSVGPLPGDTIYF
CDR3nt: TGTGCCAGCAGCGTAGGGCCCCTCCCGGGGGACACCATATATTTT

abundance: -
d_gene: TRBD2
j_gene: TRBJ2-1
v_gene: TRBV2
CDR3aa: CASKERGFDEQFF
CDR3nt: TGTGCCAGCAAGGAGCGGGGGTTTGATGAGCAGTTCTTC

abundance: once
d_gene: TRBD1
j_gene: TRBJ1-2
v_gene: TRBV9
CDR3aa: CASSVASGTGGDGYTF
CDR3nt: TGTGCCAGCAGCGTAGCCTCCGGGACAGGGGGCGATGGCTACACCTTC

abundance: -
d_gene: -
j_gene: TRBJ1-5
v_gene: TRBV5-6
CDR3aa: CASSFGQGRFNQPQHF
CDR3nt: TGTGCCAGCAGCTTCGGGCAGGGCCGGTTCAATCAGCCCCAGCATTTT

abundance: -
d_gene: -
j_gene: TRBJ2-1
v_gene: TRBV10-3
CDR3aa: CAISDLTGEYNEQFF
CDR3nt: TGTGCCATCAGTGATTTGACGGGGGAGTACAATGAGCAGTTCTTC

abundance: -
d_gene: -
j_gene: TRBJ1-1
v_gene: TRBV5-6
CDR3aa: CASSWRGVGTEAFF
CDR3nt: TGTGCCAGCTCATGGCGGGGGGTAGGTACTGAAGCTTTCTTT

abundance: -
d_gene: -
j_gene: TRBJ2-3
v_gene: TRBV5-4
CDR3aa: CASSLAQGRVTDTQYF
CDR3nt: TGTGCCAGCAGCTTGGCCCAGGGGAGGGTGACAGATACGCAGTATTTT

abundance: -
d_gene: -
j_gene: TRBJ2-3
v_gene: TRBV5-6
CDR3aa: CASSFDSRPTDTQYF
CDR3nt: TGTGCCAGCAGCTTCGATTCTAGACCCACAGATACGCAGTATTTT

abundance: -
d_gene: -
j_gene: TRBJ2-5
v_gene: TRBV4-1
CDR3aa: CASSRTVQETQYF
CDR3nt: TGCGCCAGCAGTCGGACAGTACAAGAGACCCAGTACTTC

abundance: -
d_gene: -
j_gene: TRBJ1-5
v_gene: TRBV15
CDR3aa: CATATSGTGQPQHF
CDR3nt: TGTGCCACCGCAACTTCAGGAACGGGACAGCCCCAGCATTTT

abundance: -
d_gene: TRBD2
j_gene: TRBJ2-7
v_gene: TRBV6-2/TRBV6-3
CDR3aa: CASSYSNLADYEQYF
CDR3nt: TGTGCCAGCAGTTACTCGAATCTAGCGGACTACGAGCAGTACTTC

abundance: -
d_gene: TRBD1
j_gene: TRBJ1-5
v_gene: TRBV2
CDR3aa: CASRAGGSQPQHF
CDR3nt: TGTGCCAGCAGAGCAGGGGGCAGTCAGCCCCAGCATTTT

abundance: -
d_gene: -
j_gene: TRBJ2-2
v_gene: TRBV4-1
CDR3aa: CASSQDSRELFF
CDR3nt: TGCGCCAGCAGCCAAGATAGTCGGGAGCTGTTTTTT

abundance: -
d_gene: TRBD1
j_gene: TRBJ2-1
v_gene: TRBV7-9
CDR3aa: CASSSTGGSYNEQFF
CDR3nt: TGTGCCAGCAGCTCGACAGGGGGCTCCTACAATGAGCAGTTCTTC

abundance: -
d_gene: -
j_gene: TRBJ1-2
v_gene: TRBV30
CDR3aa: CAWSVGQGIGYTF
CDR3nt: TGTGCCTGGAGTGTTGGGCAGGGGATTGGCTACACCTTC

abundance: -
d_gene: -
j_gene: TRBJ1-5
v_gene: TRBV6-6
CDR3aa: CASNPGHYSNQPQHF
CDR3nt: TGTGCCAGCAACCCAGGGCACTATAGCAATCAGCCCCAGCATTTT

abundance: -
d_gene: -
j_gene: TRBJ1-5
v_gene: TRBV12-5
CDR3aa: CASGLAFSQPQHF
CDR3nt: TGTGCTAGTGGTTTGGCCTTCAGTCAGCCCCAGCATTTT

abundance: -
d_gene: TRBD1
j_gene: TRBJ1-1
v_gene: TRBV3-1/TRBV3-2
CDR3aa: CASSPITGAGNTEAFF
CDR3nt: TGTGCCAGCAGCCCCATCACAGGGGCGGGAAACACTGAAGCTTTCTTT

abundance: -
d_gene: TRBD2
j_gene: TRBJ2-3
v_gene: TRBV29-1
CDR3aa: CSVVLAGGADTQYF
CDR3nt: TGCAGCGTTGTTCTAGCGGGGGGCGCAGATACGCAGTATTTT

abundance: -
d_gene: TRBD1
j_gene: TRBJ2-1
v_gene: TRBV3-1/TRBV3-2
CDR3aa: CASSQVRDRGYNEQFF
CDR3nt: TGTGCCAGCAGCCAGGTCCGGGACAGGGGCTACAATGAGCAGTTCTTC

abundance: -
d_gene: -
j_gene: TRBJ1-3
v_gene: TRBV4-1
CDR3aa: CASSQNSGARNTIYF
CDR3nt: TGCGCCAGCAGCCAAAACTCAGGGGCCCGAAACACCATATATTTT

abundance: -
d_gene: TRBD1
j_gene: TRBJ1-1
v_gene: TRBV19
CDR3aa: CASSTGQGAGEAFF
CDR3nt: TGTGCCAGTAGTACGGGACAGGGGGCTGGTGAAGCTTTCTTT

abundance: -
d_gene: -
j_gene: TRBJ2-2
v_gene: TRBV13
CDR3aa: CASSFPRQNTGELFF
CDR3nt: TGTGCCAGCAGCTTCCCAAGACAGAACACCGGGGAGCTGTTTTTT

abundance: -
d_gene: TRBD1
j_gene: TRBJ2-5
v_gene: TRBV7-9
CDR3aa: CASSAPGQPQETQYF
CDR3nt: TGTGCCAGCAGCGCGCCGGGACAGCCTCAAGAGACCCAGTACTTC

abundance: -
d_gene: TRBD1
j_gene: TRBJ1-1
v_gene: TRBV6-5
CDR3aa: CASSPDRGDTEAFF
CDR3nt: TGTGCCAGCAGTCCCGACAGGGGGGACACTGAAGCTTTCTTT

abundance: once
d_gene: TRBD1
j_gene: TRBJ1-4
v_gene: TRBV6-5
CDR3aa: CASSRQGYNEKLFF
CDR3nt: TGTGCCAGCAGCCGACAGGGCTATAATGAAAAACTGTTTTTT

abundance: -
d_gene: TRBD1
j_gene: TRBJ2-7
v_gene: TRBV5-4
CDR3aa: CASSLDGGTGLHEQYF
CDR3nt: TGTGCCAGCAGCTTGGATGGCGGGACAGGGTTACACGAGCAGTACTTC

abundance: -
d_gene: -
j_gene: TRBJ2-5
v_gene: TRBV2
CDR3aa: CASSDRGSKWGTQYF
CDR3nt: TGTGCCAGCAGTGATCGGGGGAGTAAGTGGGGGACCCAGTACTTC

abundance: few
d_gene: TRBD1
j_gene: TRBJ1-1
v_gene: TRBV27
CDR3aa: CASIFQQGTEAFF
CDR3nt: TGTGCCAGCATTTTCCAACAGGGGACTGAAGCTTTCTTT

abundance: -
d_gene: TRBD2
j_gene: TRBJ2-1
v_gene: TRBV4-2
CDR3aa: CASSQVGLESGGAGGEQFF
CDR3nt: TGTGCCAGCAGCCAAGTTGGATTGGAGAGCGGGGGGGCAGGGGGTGAGCAGTTCTTC

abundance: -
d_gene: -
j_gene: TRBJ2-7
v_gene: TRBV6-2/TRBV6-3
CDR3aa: CASSYPDRPYEQYF
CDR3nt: TGTGCCAGCAGTTACCCGGACAGACCCTACGAGCAGTACTTC

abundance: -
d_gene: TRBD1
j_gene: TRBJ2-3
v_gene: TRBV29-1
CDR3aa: CSVVGVRGQSDTQYF
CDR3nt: TGCAGCGTTGTGGGTGTCAGGGGGCAATCAGATACGCAGTATTTT